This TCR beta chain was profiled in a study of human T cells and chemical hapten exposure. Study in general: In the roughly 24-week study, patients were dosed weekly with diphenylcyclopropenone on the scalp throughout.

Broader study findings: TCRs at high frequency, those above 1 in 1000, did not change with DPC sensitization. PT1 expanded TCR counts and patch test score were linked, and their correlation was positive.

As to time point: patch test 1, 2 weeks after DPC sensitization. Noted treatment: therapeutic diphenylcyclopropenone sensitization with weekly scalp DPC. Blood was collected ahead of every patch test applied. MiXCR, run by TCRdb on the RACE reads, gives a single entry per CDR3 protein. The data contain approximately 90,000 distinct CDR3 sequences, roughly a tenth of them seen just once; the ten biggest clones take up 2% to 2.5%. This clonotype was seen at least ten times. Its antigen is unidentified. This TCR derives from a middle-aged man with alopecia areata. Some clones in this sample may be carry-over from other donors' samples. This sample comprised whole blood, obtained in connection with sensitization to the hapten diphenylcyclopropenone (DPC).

Written as DNA, the CDR3 is TGTGCCAGCAGCTTGACGGGACAGGGAAACTATGGCTACACCTTC. Its translation is CASSLTGQGNYGYTF. V is TRBV7-2 and J is TRBJ1-2; 9 nucleotides match TRBD1. Trimming at V came to 3 bases and at J to 2 bases, leaving 4 bases not matched to a gene. CDR3 length: 15 residues. From germline, CDR1 is SGHTA and CDR2 FQGNSA.